The 18 T cell receptor beta chains below were found in one sample sequenced in a study of T cell responses to AZD1222 COVID-19 vaccine. TCRdb keeps only in-frame clones here, not all; method: immunoSEQ multiplex PCR. This repertoire shows more than 70,000 clones, approximately 88% found once; its top ten account for approximately 4.7%. The specimen comprised peripheral blood, sampled on day 0 of MenACWY control vaccination. Receptor source: an adult in good health.

The chain combines TRBV3-1 (or the pseudogene TRBV3-2) with TRBJ2-3; D ambiguous. The germline V and J ends were trimmed by 3 bases and 0 bases, with 4 bases remaining between them. The CDR3 is made up of 13 amino acids. Germline-derived CDR1 and CDR2 are LGHDT and YNNKEL (reference sequence). The CDR3 loop reads CASSHGSTDTQYF. CDR3 sequence (DNA): TGTGCCAGCAGCCATGGTAGCACAGATACGCAGTATTTT.

This chain links TRBV9 with TRBJ1-6, with D perhaps TRBD1 (6 bases). Germline CDR1 reads SGDLS; CDR2 reads YYNGEE. The CDR3 length is 13 residues. Deletions cut 2 bases from V and 7 bases from J, with 7 bases between. The CDR3 reads CASSVQGNSPLHF. CDR3 sequence (DNA): TGTGCCAGCAGCGTTCAGGGGAATTCACCCCTCCACTTT.

The rearrangement links TRBV11-2 to TRBJ2-7; D unresolved. The CDR3 spans 15 residues. Germline lookup yields CDR1 SGHAT and CDR2 FQNNGV. Between the trimmed V and J ends, which lost 0 bases and 0 bases, there was a span of 9 bases. CDR3 amino acids: CASSLDRIDSYEQYF. The CDR3 DNA is TGTGCCAGCAGCTTAGACAGAATAGACTCCTACGAGCAGTACTTC.

The chain links TRBV7-8 to TRBJ1-1; 8 bases are shared with TRBD1. The V gene's germline CDR1 is SGHVS and CDR2 FQNEAQ. V was pared by 6 bases and J by 4 bases, with 7 bases of the junction left unmatched. The CDR3 totals 14 residues. For the CDR3, the DNA is TGTGCCAGCAGGGACCAGGGGGCTGGCACTGAAGCTTTCTTT. Its protein is CASRDQGAGTEAFF.

V usage is TRBV5-4 and J usage is TRBJ2-7; D is undetermined. V was pared by 4 bases and J by 5 bases, with 10 bases between. The CDR3 has 12 amino acids. Germline assignment: CDR1 SGHNT and CDR2 YYREEE (reference sequence). The CDR3: CASSPKDHEQYF. Written as DNA, the CDR3 is TGTGCCAGCAGCCCGAAGGACCACGAGCAGTACTTC.

In DNA form, the CDR3 reads TGTGCCACCAGCCCTGAAAGGGTACCCGGGGAGCTGTTTTTT. It is translated as CATSPERVPGELFF. This chain joins TRBV15 and TRBJ2-2, with D hard to call. The V gene lost 5 bases and the J gene lost 6 bases, with 13 bases spanning the gap. This CDR3 is built from 14 residues. Germline loops: CDR1 LNHNV, CDR2 YYDKDF (reference sequence).

The gene calls are TRBV5-1 and TRBJ2-2; 8 bases match TRBD2. Germline V gene lookup returns CDR1 SGHRS and CDR2 YFSETQ. The length of the CDR3 is 17 residues. Trimming at V came to 0 bases and at J to 4 bases, leaving 8 bases not matched to a gene. This CDR3 reads CASSLAPGLGVTGELFF. The CDR3 DNA reads as TGCGCCAGCAGCTTGGCGCCGGGACTAGGGGTCACCGGGGAGCTGTTTTTT.

The chain has TRBV6-2 or TRBV6-3 and TRBJ1-2; D remains ambiguous. The germline gives CDR1 MNHEY, CDR2 SVGEGT. Deletions cut 7 bases from V and 4 bases from J, with 16 bases between. This CDR3 has 14 amino acids. CDR3 DNA: TGTGCCAGCAACCCTGGCACAATCTCCTATGGCTACACCTTC. Its translation: CASNPGTISYGYTF.

The V and J genes are TRBV6-1 and TRBJ1-4, with 7 bases aligning to TRBD1. Germline CDR1 MNHNS, CDR2 SASEGT. CDR3 length: 14 residues. Trimming at V came to 0 bases and at J to 7 bases, leaving 2 bases not matched to a gene. CDR3 sequence: CASSEATGFEKLFF. In nucleotides, the CDR3 is TGTGCCAGCAGTGAAGCGACAGGGTTTGAAAAACTGTTTTTT.

About this clone itself: Other DNA sequences of this sample code for an identical CDR3. The chain couples TRBV11-2 to TRBJ2-2; D is perhaps TRBD1 (6 bases). Trimming took off 6 bases at V and 1 base at J, with 9 bases between the two ends. The CDR3 is 14 amino acids. Germline V gives CDR1 SGHAT, CDR2 FQNNGV. In DNA, the CDR3 is TGTGCCAGCAGTCGCAGGGGGAACACCGGGGAGCTGTTTTTT. Translated, it gives CASSRRGNTGELFF.

The V and J genes are TRBV6-2 or TRBV6-3 and TRBJ1-5; D remains ambiguous. Trimming stripped 2 bases from V and 0 bases from J, with 5 bases between. Looked up from germline, CDR1 is MNHEY and CDR2 is SVGEGT. The CDR3 covers 14 residues. The DNA for the CDR3 is TGTGCCAGCAGTTACGGTAATAGCAATCAGCCCCAGCATTTT. Amino acids: CASSYGNSNQPQHF.

The chain uses TRBV19 and TRBJ1-6, with D possibly TRBD1 on 5 matching bases. Trimming took off 7 bases at V and 9 bases at J, with 13 bases between the two ends. This CDR3 region has 13 residues. Germline loops: CDR1 LNHDA, CDR2 SQIVND (reference sequence). The CDR3 coding sequence is TGTGCCAGTAACGAGGGGAAGGTTTCACCCCTCCACTTT. The encoded protein is CASNEGKVSPLHF.

V is TRBV6-5 and J is TRBJ1-3; D is possibly TRBD1 (6 bases). CDR1 MNHEY and CDR2 SVGAGI come from the germline V gene. V lost 5 bases and J 2 bases, leaving 13 bases between the germline ends. The CDR3 extends over 15 amino acids. This CDR3 is CASSPQGRAGNTIYF. In DNA form, the CDR3 reads TGTGCCAGCAGTCCCCAGGGGAGAGCTGGAAACACCATATATTTT.

This sequence joins TRBV5-8 and TRBJ2-1; 8 bases line up with TRBD2. This CDR3 is built from 16 residues. After removal of 4 bases from V and 9 bases from J, the junction contained 15 bases not matched to a gene. Looked up from germline, CDR1 is SGHTS and CDR2 is YDEGEE. The CDR3 is CASSPGGGAARAEQFF. In DNA, the CDR3 is TGTGCCAGCAGCCCGGGGGGGGGAGCCGCTAGGGCTGAGCAGTTCTTC.

The chain couples TRBV4-3 to TRBJ2-1; the D gene could be TRBD1 or TRBD2 (5 bases each). The germline CDR1 and CDR2 sequences are LGHNA and YSLEER. The CDR3 has 12 amino acids. V lost 1 base and J lost 10, with 8 bases in between. CDR3 loop: CASSQGEGEQFF. CDR3 DNA: TGCGCCAGCAGCCAAGGAGAGGGGGAGCAGTTCTTC.

The chain couples TRBV7-2 to TRBJ1-5; a possible D gene is TRBD1 (5 bases). Trimming shortened V by 1 base and J by 7 bases, and 11 bases separated the two germline ends. Germline CDR1 SGHTA, CDR2 FQGNSA. CDR3 size: 14 residues. Here the CDR3 reads CASSLEAGWQPQHF. CDR3 nucleotides: TGTGCCAGCAGCTTAGAGGCAGGGTGGCAGCCCCAGCATTTT.

CDR3 protein: CASSLSRDRGFQNIQYF. The CDR3 DNA follows: TGTGCCAGTAGTCTCTCCCGGGACAGGGGTTTCCAAAACATTCAGTACTTC. This chain connects TRBV19 to TRBJ2-4; 10 bases map to TRBD1. The V segment lost 5 bases and the J segment 5 bases; nucleotides outside the gene matches: 12. The CDR3 is 17 amino acids. CDR1 and CDR2 (germline): LNHDA, SQIVND (reference sequence). The whole variable domain, remainder taken from reference TRBV19 and TRBJ2-4, is DGGITQSPKYLFRKEGQNVTLSCEQNLNHDAMYWYRQDPGQGLRLIYYSQIVNDFQKGDIAEGYSVSREKKESFPLTVTSAQKNPTAFYLCASSLSRDRGFQNIQYFGAGTRLSVL.

V and J are TRBV5-4 and TRBJ1-1; maybe TRBD1 (5 bases). The CDR3 totals 15 residues. Germline CDR1 and CDR2: SGHNT and YYREEE (reference sequence). V dropped 6 bases and J dropped 1 base, with 16 bases sitting between them. CDR3 in DNA: TGTGCCAGCACCCTGGCAACGACAGCGAACACTGAAGCTTTCTTT. Amino acid sequence: CASTLATTANTEAFF. The whole variable domain, remainder taken from reference TRBV5-4 and TRBJ1-1, is ETGVTQSPTHLIKTRGQQVTLRCSSQSGHNTVSWYQQALGQGPQFIFQYYREEENGRGNFPPRFSGLQFPNYSSELNVNALELDDSALYLCASTLATTANTEAFFGQGTRLTVV.